This TCR beta chain was obtained from a study of shared clonotypes between healthy human individuals. Some clones are missing from TCRdb's copy, which holds only in-frame ones; the method was immunoSEQ multiplex PCR. Here the sample spans some 2,100,000 clones, around 95% being singletons. V lost 5 bases to trimming and J lost 4 bases, with 17 bases between them. The CDR3 runs to 15 residues. The V gene's germline CDR1 is MNHNS and CDR2 SASEGT. The TCR was taken from a man aged 18 to 30 in good health. The chain recombines TRBV6-1 with TRBJ2-5; possible D gene TRBD2, 7 bases. Sequencing was carried out using naive CD4+ T cells sorted from blood. Regarding subset: CD45RA+ positively selected. CDR3 sequence (DNA): TGTGCCAGCAGTCGGACCCGGGGGGCAGGAGAGACCCAGTACTTC. It yields the protein CASSRTRGAGETQYF.